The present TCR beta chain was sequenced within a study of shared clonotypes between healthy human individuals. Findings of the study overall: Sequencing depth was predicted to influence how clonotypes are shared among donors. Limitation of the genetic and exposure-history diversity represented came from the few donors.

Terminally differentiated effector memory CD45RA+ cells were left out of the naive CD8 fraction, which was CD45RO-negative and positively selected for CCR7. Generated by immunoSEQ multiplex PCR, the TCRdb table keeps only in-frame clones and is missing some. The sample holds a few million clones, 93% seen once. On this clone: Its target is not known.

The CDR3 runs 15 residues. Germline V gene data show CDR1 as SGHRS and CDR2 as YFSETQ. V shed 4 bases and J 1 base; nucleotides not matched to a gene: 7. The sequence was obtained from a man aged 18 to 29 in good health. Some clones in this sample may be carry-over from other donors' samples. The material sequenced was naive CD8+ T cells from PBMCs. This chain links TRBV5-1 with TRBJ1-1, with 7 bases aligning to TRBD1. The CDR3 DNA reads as TGCGCCAGCAGCGACCACAGGGGCGGGAACACTGAAGCTTTCTTT. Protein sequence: CASSDHRGGNTEAFF. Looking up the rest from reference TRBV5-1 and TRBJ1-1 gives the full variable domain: KAGVTQTPRYLIKTRGQQVTLSCSPISGHRSVSWYQQTPGQGLQFLFEYFSETQRNKGNFPGRFSGRQFSNSRSEMNVSTLELGDSALYLCASSDHRGGNTEAFFGQGTRLTVV.